Shown below are 5 T cell receptor beta chains from a single sample sequenced in a study of CD8 T cells in Susac syndrome. Reverse transcription of roughly 0.45 to 1 ug RNA was performed with random hexamers. From the immunoSEQ multiplex PCR reads, TCRdb called clonotypes with MiXCR, one entry per CDR3 protein. The sample records hundreds of thousands of distinct CDR3 sequences, around 91% being singletons. Sequencing was done on a sample of CD8+ T cells from PBMCs. Receptor source: a human donor with multiple sclerosis.

This chain uses TRBV30 with TRBJ1-2; TRBD1 matches 8 bases. The V and J ends lost 0 bases and 0 bases, in that order; junction bases with no gene match: 9. The germline CDR1 and CDR2 sequences are GTSNPN and SVGIG (reference sequence). This CDR3 is 17 amino acids long. CDR3 in amino acids: CAWSVRDRLRANYGYTF. CDR3 bases: TGTGCCTGGAGTGTACGGGACAGGTTACGGGCTAACTATGGCTACACCTTC. The full variable domain, in which reference TRBV30 and TRBJ1-2 provide the parts outside the CDR3, is SQTIHQWPATLVQPVGSPLSLECTVEGTSNPNLYWYRQAAGRGLQLLFYSVGIGQISSEVPQNLSASRPQDRQFILSSKKLLLSDSGFYLCAWSVRDRLRANYGYTFGSGTRLTVV.

The chain recombines TRBV27 with TRBJ2-2; TRBD1 is a possible D gene (7 bases). This CDR3 is 17 amino acids long. Germline-derived CDR1 and CDR2 are MNHEY and SMNVEV (reference sequence). Trimming removed 5 bases from V and 6 bases from J, with 22 bases in between. CDR3 sequence: CASSQTGLQGEAGELFF. CDR3 sequence (DNA): TGTGCCAGCAGTCAAACAGGGCTCCAGGGGGAGGCCGGGGAGCTGTTTTTT.

In this sample, this clonotype turned up once. V usage is TRBV29-1 and J usage is TRBJ2-5; TRBD2 might be the D (5 bases). V was cut by 3 bases and J by 0 bases, with 14 bases left in between. Germline V lookup: CDR1 SQVTM, CDR2 ANQGSEA. This CDR3 comprises 15 residues. The DNA for the CDR3 is TGCAGCGTTGAGTTCCCAGCGGATTACCAAGAGACCCAGTACTTC. Residues: CSVEFPADYQETQYF.

The chain is built from TRBV5-6 and TRBJ2-7; D is unresolved. The germline V and J ends were trimmed by 0 bases and 2 bases, with 6 bases remaining between them. CDR1 is SGHDT, CDR2 YYEEEE, per germline. CDR3 length: 13 residues. CDR3 amino acids: CASSLVSTYEQYF. CDR3 bases: TGTGCCAGCAGCTTGGTTTCAACCTACGAGCAGTACTTC. Supplemented by reference TRBV5-6 and TRBJ2-7, the full variable domain reads DAGVTQSPTHLIKTRGQQVTLRCSPKSGHDTVSWYQQALGQGPQFIFQYYEEEERQRGNFPDRFSGHQFPNYSSELNVNALLLGDSALYLCASSLVSTYEQYFGPGTRLTVT.

The V gene is TRBV20-1, the J gene TRBJ2-1; D remains unclear. Trimming took 4 bases from V and 3 from J, leaving 13 bases between them. The CDR3 extends over 14 amino acids. The germline CDR1 and CDR2 sequences are DFQATT and SNEGSKA (reference sequence). Here the CDR3 reads CSAKFPDGYNEQFF. In DNA, the CDR3 is TGCAGTGCTAAATTTCCCGACGGCTACAATGAGCAGTTCTTC.